The clone carrying this T cell receptor beta chain came up a few times. Its specificity is unknown. CDR1 and CDR2 from the germline V gene are KGHSH and LQKENI. The CDR3 covers 13 residues. V lost 2 bases to trimming and J lost 3 bases, with 7 bases between them. The sample belongs to a study of T cell repertoires in aging, cancer and after chemotherapy. On the study more broadly: Paired samples before and after chemotherapy came from glioblastoma patients receiving temozolomide-based therapy.

Amplification of TCR beta used genomic DNA extracted from peripheral blood. Study outcomes and limitations: Untreated cancer patients had significantly lower blood TCR diversity than age-matched healthy donors. Healthy donors lost TCR diversity with age mainly through richness, cancer patients through richness and evenness.

Rearranged V-D-J TRB sequences were amplified with a mixed TRB-A/B primer pool. TCRdb re-called the multiplex PCR reads through MiXCR, storing one row per CDR3 protein. The sample records roughly 1,000 distinct CDR3 sequences, 30% being singletons. This clonotype was obtained from a human donor with a solid tumor. This rearrangement joins TRBV18 to TRBJ1-1; D call uncertain. The sample consisted of blood. CDR3 DNA: TGTGCCAGCTCACCATATACAGACACTGAAGCTTTCTTT. Its translation: CASSPYTDTEAFF.